This T cell receptor beta chain was retrieved from a study of PD-1 blockade in classical Hodgkin lymphoma. This CDR3 is built from 13 residues. Germline V gives CDR1 SGHTA, CDR2 FQGNSA. The V end lost 5 bases, the J end lost 2 bases, and 7 bases lay between the germline ends. TCRdb's table, derived via immunoSEQ multiplex PCR, lists solely in-frame clones and lacks some. Among 100,000 or so clones listed, 85% to 90% were seen once. All trial patients relapsed after autologous stem cell transplantation. This sample comprised peripheral blood mononuclear cells (PBMCs), obtained before the second cycle of nivolumab. This chain joins TRBV7-2 and TRBJ1-5, with no clear D. The sequence was obtained from a human donor with classical Hodgkin lymphoma. The DNA of the CDR3 is TGTGCCAGCAGCCCGGATGGCAATCAGCCCCAGCATTTT. Encoded protein: CASSPDGNQPQHF.